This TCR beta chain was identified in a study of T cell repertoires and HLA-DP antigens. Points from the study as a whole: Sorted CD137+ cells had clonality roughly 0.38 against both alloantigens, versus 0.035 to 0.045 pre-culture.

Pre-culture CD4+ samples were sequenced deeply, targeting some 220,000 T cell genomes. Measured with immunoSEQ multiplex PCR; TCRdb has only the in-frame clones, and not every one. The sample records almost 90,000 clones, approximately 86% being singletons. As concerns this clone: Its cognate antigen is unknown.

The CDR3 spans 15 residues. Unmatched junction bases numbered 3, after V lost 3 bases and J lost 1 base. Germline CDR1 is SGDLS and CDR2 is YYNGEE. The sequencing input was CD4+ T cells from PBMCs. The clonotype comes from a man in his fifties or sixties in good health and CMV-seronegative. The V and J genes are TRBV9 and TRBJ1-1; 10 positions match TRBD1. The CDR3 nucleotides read TGTGCCAGCAGCGCGCGACAGGGGGCGAACACTGAAGCTTTCTTT. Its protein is CASSARQGANTEAFF. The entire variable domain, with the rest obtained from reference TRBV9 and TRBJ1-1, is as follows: DSGVTQTPKHLITATGQRVTLRCSPRSGDLSVYWYQQSLDQGLQFLIQYYNGEERAKGNILERFSAQQFPDLHSELNLSSLELGDSALYFCASSARQGANTEAFFGQGTRLTVV.